The present T cell receptor (beta chain) was sequenced within a study of blood T cell repertoires in COVID-19. This CDR3 has 15 residues. Germline assignment: CDR1 MGHDK and CDR2 SYGVNS. The J segment lost 4 bases and the V segment lost 6 bases, leaving 8 bases of the junction unmatched. Method: immunoSEQ multiplex PCR; TCRdb's copy keeps in-frame clones and lacks some. The table lists some 200,000 clones, 89% of them singletons. The chain joins TRBV25-1 to TRBJ2-1; 8 nucleotides line up with TRBD2. This receptor was taken from a woman between 40 and 50 years old with acute or convalescent COVID-19. Sequencing was carried out using peripheral blood. The DNA of the CDR3 is TGTGCCAGCAGCGGAAGCGGGGGATTTTACAATGAGCAGTTCTTC. Translated: CASSGSGGFYNEQFF.